Listed below are T cell receptor beta chains from one sample, sequenced in a study of shared clonotypes between healthy human individuals. Only in-frame clones appear in the TCRdb table, and some are missing; sequencing was by immunoSEQ multiplex PCR. Counted here are over 750,000 clones, roughly 96% occurring once; the ten biggest clones make up less than 0.3%. The sample consisted of naive CD8+ T cells sorted from blood. The source is a man aged 30 to 45 in good health. Each CDR3 is given with its conserved first and last residue. Fields, in order: CDR3 DNA, CDR3 protein, D gene, V gene, clone size, J gene. A D gene is named only where the DNA matches it firmly. Only part of the rows carry a size: once, few, many, or a class if the clone is expanded.

CDR3 DNA: TGTGCCAGCAGTTCGGCGGGAGCCTACGAGCAGTACTTC
CDR3 protein: CASSSAGAYEQYF
D gene: TRBD2
V gene: TRBV27
clone size: .
J gene: TRBJ2-7

CDR3 DNA: TGCAGCGCGACAGGGGGCTCCTACGAGCAGTACTTC
CDR3 protein: CSATGGSYEQYF
D gene: TRBD1
V gene: TRBV29-1
clone size: .
J gene: TRBJ2-7

CDR3 DNA: TGCGCCAGCAGCCTATGGGAGAACTCCTACGAGCAGTACTTC
CDR3 protein: CASSLWENSYEQYF
D gene: .
V gene: TRBV5-1
clone size: .
J gene: TRBJ2-7

CDR3 DNA: TGTGCCAGCAGTTACGCTAGCGGAACCTACGAGCAGTACTTC
CDR3 protein: CASSYASGTYEQYF
D gene: TRBD2
V gene: TRBV27
clone size: .
J gene: TRBJ2-7

CDR3 DNA: TGTGCCACCCGGGACCTGGACCGGAGTCAGCCCCAGCATTTT
CDR3 protein: CATRDLDRSQPQHF
D gene: .
V gene: TRBV19
clone size: .
J gene: TRBJ1-5

CDR3 DNA: TGTGCCAGCAGCACCGGGACAGGGGTTTGGGAGCAGTTCTTC
CDR3 protein: CASSTGTGVWEQFF
D gene: TRBD1
V gene: TRBV6-1
clone size: .
J gene: TRBJ2-1

CDR3 DNA: TGTGCCAGCAGTGGACAGGGCCCCTACGAGCAGTACTTC
CDR3 protein: CASSGQGPYEQYF
D gene: TRBD1
V gene: TRBV2
clone size: .
J gene: TRBJ2-7

CDR3 DNA: TGTGCCAGCAGTGAACTGGGGAATGAGCAGTTCTTC
CDR3 protein: CASSELGNEQFF
D gene: .
V gene: TRBV14
clone size: .
J gene: TRBJ2-1

CDR3 DNA: TGTGCCAGCAGCTCCGGACTAGCGGGTAGCTCCTACAATGAGCAGTTCTTC
CDR3 protein: CASSSGLAGSSYNEQFF
D gene: TRBD2
V gene: TRBV7-9
clone size: once
J gene: TRBJ2-1

CDR3 DNA: TGTGCCAGCAGGCCGCCGGGGGGAGGCTACAATGAGCAGTTCTTC
CDR3 protein: CASRPPGGGYNEQFF
D gene: TRBD2
V gene: TRBV11-2
clone size: .
J gene: TRBJ2-1

CDR3 DNA: TGTGCCAGCAGCCGGGACAGAAGCTCTGGAAACACCATATATTTT
CDR3 protein: CASSRDRSSGNTIYF
D gene: TRBD1
V gene: TRBV2
clone size: once
J gene: TRBJ1-3

CDR3 DNA: TGTGCCAGCAGCAGCGACAGGGGTCCTGAAGCTTTCTTT
CDR3 protein: CASSSDRGPEAFF
D gene: TRBD1
V gene: TRBV5-5
clone size: .
J gene: TRBJ1-1

CDR3 DNA: TGCGCCAGCAGCCAACGGGACGTCGCCTACGAGCAGTACTTC
CDR3 protein: CASSQRDVAYEQYF
D gene: .
V gene: TRBV4-1
clone size: .
J gene: TRBJ2-7

CDR3 DNA: TGTGCCAGCAGCCCTGGGACAGGGATCAATGAGCAGTTCTTC
CDR3 protein: CASSPGTGINEQFF
D gene: TRBD1
V gene: TRBV28
clone size: .
J gene: TRBJ2-1

CDR3 DNA: TGTGCCAGCAGCCGGGTGAATGAGGGACGGCAGTACTTC
CDR3 protein: CASSRVNEGRQYF
D gene: .
V gene: TRBV5-6
clone size: .
J gene: TRBJ2-7

CDR3 DNA: TGTGCCAGCAGCTTAGAGGCTGGGCCCGGGGAGACCCAGTACTTC
CDR3 protein: CASSLEAGPGETQYF
D gene: .
V gene: TRBV7-6
clone size: .
J gene: TRBJ2-5

CDR3 DNA: TGCAGCGTTGAGCTATCCGGGACCGGGGAGCTGTTTTTT
CDR3 protein: CSVELSGTGELFF
D gene: .
V gene: TRBV29-1
clone size: .
J gene: TRBJ2-2

CDR3 DNA: TGTGCCAGCACCAACTTTGGCGGGAGGGAGCAGTTCTTC
CDR3 protein: CASTNFGGREQFF
D gene: TRBD2
V gene: TRBV6-5
clone size: .
J gene: TRBJ2-1

CDR3 DNA: TGTGCCAGTAGTGTGATCCAATACAATGAGCAGTTCTTC
CDR3 protein: CASSVIQYNEQFF
D gene: .
V gene: TRBV19
clone size: .
J gene: TRBJ2-1

CDR3 DNA: TGCGCCAGCAGCGACAGGGTGGGTGATCAGCCCCAGCATTTT
CDR3 protein: CASSDRVGDQPQHF
D gene: TRBD1
V gene: TRBV4-1
clone size: few
J gene: TRBJ1-5

CDR3 DNA: TGTGCCAGTACCTCCCTCGGGGAGGGGCCGAACACTGAAGCTTTCTTT
CDR3 protein: CASTSLGEGPNTEAFF
D gene: .
V gene: TRBV19
clone size: .
J gene: TRBJ1-1

CDR3 DNA: TGCAGCGTTGTCCCGGGACATAACTACGAGCAGTACTTC
CDR3 protein: CSVVPGHNYEQYF
D gene: .
V gene: TRBV29-1
clone size: .
J gene: TRBJ2-7

CDR3 DNA: TGTGCCAGCACGGAGGCGGGAGCGTTATACGAGCAGTACTTC
CDR3 protein: CASTEAGALYEQYF
D gene: TRBD2
V gene: TRBV2
clone size: .
J gene: TRBJ2-7

CDR3 DNA: TGCGCCAGCAGCCAAGCGGGAGGGCCCTTCAGTGAGCAGTTCTTC
CDR3 protein: CASSQAGGPFSEQFF
D gene: TRBD2
V gene: TRBV4-1
clone size: .
J gene: TRBJ2-1

CDR3 DNA: TGTGCCAGCAGTTTCGCTAGCGAGAGCTCCTACAATGAGCAGTTCTTC
CDR3 protein: CASSFASESSYNEQFF
D gene: .
V gene: TRBV27
clone size: .
J gene: TRBJ2-1

CDR3 DNA: TGTGCCAGCTCAGCGACCGGGAACCCCACGAGCGGGGAGCTGTTTTTT
CDR3 protein: CASSATGNPTSGELFF
D gene: .
V gene: TRBV18
clone size: .
J gene: TRBJ2-2

CDR3 DNA: TGTGCCAGCAGCGTAGGGTTAGGGGACAATCAGCCCCAGCATTTT
CDR3 protein: CASSVGLGDNQPQHF
D gene: .
V gene: TRBV9
clone size: .
J gene: TRBJ1-5

CDR3 DNA: TGTGCCAGCAGCCTGGGGACTGCCGGGGAGCTGTTTTTT
CDR3 protein: CASSLGTAGELFF
D gene: .
V gene: TRBV5-6
clone size: .
J gene: TRBJ2-2

CDR3 DNA: TGTGCCAGCAGCTTGCTGACAGGGGGCCACCGGGGAGAGACCCAGTACTTC
CDR3 protein: CASSLLTGGHRGETQYF
D gene: TRBD1
V gene: TRBV5-5
clone size: few
J gene: TRBJ2-5

CDR3 DNA: TGTGCCAGCAGTGACCCCGGGACAGCACCCTACGAGCAGTACTTC
CDR3 protein: CASSDPGTAPYEQYF
D gene: TRBD1
V gene: TRBV25-1
clone size: .
J gene: TRBJ2-7

CDR3 DNA: TGTGCCAGTAGTACTAGCGGGATCTACGACGAGCAGTACTTC
CDR3 protein: CASSTSGIYDEQYF
D gene: TRBD2
V gene: TRBV19
clone size: .
J gene: TRBJ2-7

CDR3 DNA: TGTGCCAGCAGCTTGGAGAGAGGGGACGAGCAGTACTTC
CDR3 protein: CASSLERGDEQYF
D gene: .
V gene: TRBV11-2
clone size: .
J gene: TRBJ2-7

CDR3 DNA: TGTGCCAGCAGTCCTCGGGGGGCAACTAATGAAAAACTGTTTTTT
CDR3 protein: CASSPRGATNEKLFF
D gene: .
V gene: TRBV7-8
clone size: once
J gene: TRBJ1-4

CDR3 DNA: TGTGCCAGCAGCCTACGGCTAGCGGGACGCGGGCAGTTCTTC
CDR3 protein: CASSLRLAGRGQFF
D gene: TRBD2
V gene: TRBV9
clone size: once
J gene: TRBJ2-1

CDR3 DNA: TGTGCCAGCAGTGCCCTTAGCGGGAGTTCTTACAATGAGCAGTTCTTC
CDR3 protein: CASSALSGSSYNEQFF
D gene: TRBD2
V gene: TRBV6-1
clone size: .
J gene: TRBJ2-1

CDR3 DNA: TGTGCCAGCAGCTCTGGGACAGGGTCGAACACTGAAGCTTTCTTT
CDR3 protein: CASSSGTGSNTEAFF
D gene: TRBD1
V gene: TRBV7-6
clone size: .
J gene: TRBJ1-1

CDR3 DNA: TGTGCCAGCAGTTTAGGGCCTACCTCAGCGAATGAGCAGTTCTTC
CDR3 protein: CASSLGPTSANEQFF
D gene: .
V gene: TRBV28
clone size: once
J gene: TRBJ2-1